This T cell receptor beta chain was identified in a study of early T cells in non-severe SARS-CoV-2 infection. Individually, cDNA molecules had unique molecular identifiers attached to them. One entry per CDR3 protein, called by TCRdb with MiXCR from the 5' RACE reads. Among approximately 120,000 distinct CDR3 sequences listed, under 15% were seen once. The CDR3 runs 14 residues. From germline, CDR1 is SGHAT and CDR2 FQNNGV. V lost 6 bases and J lost 0, with 10 bases in between. This clonotype was sampled from an adult who was a healthcare worker with PCR-confirmed SARS-CoV-2 infection or an uninfected control (not recorded which). Sequences were obtained from whole blood. This rearrangement joins TRBV11-2 to TRBJ2-3, with D unclear. Written as DNA, the CDR3 is TGTGCCAGCAGTTGGCTGGCCAGCACAGATACGCAGTATTTT. Translating it yields CASSWLASTDTQYF. Full variable domain (missing parts from reference TRBV11-2 and TRBJ2-3): EAGVAQSPRYKIIEKRQSVAFWCNPISGHATLYWYQQILGQGPKLLIQFQNNGVVDDSQLPKDRFSAERLKGVDSTLKIQPAKLEDSAVYLCASSWLASTDTQYFGPGTRLTVL.